Listed below are T cell receptor beta chains from one sample, sequenced in a study of blood T cell repertoires in COVID-19. Method: immunoSEQ multiplex PCR; TCRdb's copy keeps in-frame clones and lacks some. The sample lists 300,000 to 400,000 clones; less than 85% were seen once. Sample: PBMCs or T cells enriched from blood (not recorded which). These receptor sequences come from a woman in her thirties who had been exposed to COVID-19. Both conserved end residues are part of each CDR3. D genes are given only for firm matches. Only part of the rows carry a size: once, few, many, or a class if the clone is expanded.

few	TRBJ1-1	TRBD1	TRBV9	CASRDRGNTEAFF	TGTGCCAGCAGAGACAGGGGGAACACTGAAGCTTTCTTT
-	TRBJ1-1	-	TRBV4-1	CASSPWEGHTEAFF	TGCGCCAGCAGCCCCTGGGAGGGACACACTGAAGCTTTCTTT
-	TRBJ2-2	-	TRBV29-1	CSVEWLQVSTGELFF	TGCAGCGTTGAGTGGTTACAGGTCTCCACCGGGGAGCTGTTTTTT
few	TRBJ1-2	-	TRBV7-8	CASSLAAGNYGYTF	TGTGCCAGCAGCTTAGCGGCCGGGAACTATGGCTACACCTTC
-	TRBJ2-3	TRBD2	TRBV4-2	CASSQASPRSGRAHNTQYF	TGTGCCAGCAGCCAAGCCAGTCCCAGGAGCGGGAGGGCCCATAATACGCAGTATTTT
once	TRBJ1-2	-	TRBV12-5	CASGLPTGSINYGYTF	TGTGCTAGTGGTTTGCCGACAGGTTCCATAAACTATGGCTACACCTTC
-	TRBJ1-1	TRBD1	TRBV7-9	CASRHDRDVTWGTEAFF	TGTGCCAGCCGACACGACAGGGATGTAACGTGGGGCACTGAAGCTTTCTTT
-	TRBJ1-2	TRBD1	TRBV29-1	CSVSNPGQGASYGYTF	TGCAGCGTCTCAAATCCGGGACAGGGGGCTTCCTATGGCTACACCTTC
once	TRBJ2-1	TRBD2	TRBV28	CASSLAGGPYNEQFF	TGTGCCAGCAGTTTAGCGGGGGGACCCTACAATGAGCAGTTCTTC
-	TRBJ1-5	-	TRBV6-2/TRBV6-3	CASSGQRGQPQHF	TGTGCCAGCAGCGGACAGCGGGGTCAGCCCCAGCATTTT
-	TRBJ1-2	-	TRBV5-1	CASRGGQSEAFGYTF	TGCGCCAGCAGAGGCGGACAGTCCGAAGCGTTCGGCTACACCTTC
-	TRBJ2-1	TRBD2	TRBV3-1/TRBV3-2	CASSQDRPGLADYNEQFF	TGTGCCAGCAGCCAAGATAGGCCGGGACTAGCAGATTACAATGAGCAGTTCTTC
few	TRBJ2-5	TRBD1	TRBV7-8	CASSFGQGLRQETQYF	TGTGCCAGCAGCTTTGGACAGGGCTTACGTCAAGAGACCCAGTACTTC
-	TRBJ1-1	-	TRBV27	CASSPIGTSWTEAFF	TGTGCCAGCAGTCCGATCGGGACATCGTGGACTGAAGCTTTCTTT
-	TRBJ1-1	-	TRBV28	CASSIPPWGPNTEAFF	TGTGCCAGCAGTATCCCACCTTGGGGGCCGAACACTGAAGCTTTCTTT
-	TRBJ1-2	-	TRBV11-2	CASSLGSPFVYGYTF	TGTGCCAGCAGCTTAGGCAGTCCGTTCGTCTATGGCTACACCTTC
once	TRBJ1-2	-	TRBV4-3	CASSQDPGRKDGYTF	TGCGCCAGCAGCCAAGATCCTGGCAGGAAAGATGGCTACACCTTC
-	TRBJ1-2	-	TRBV28	CASSAHRPGGYTF	TGTGCCAGCAGTGCACACCGTCCTGGTGGCTACACCTTC
-	TRBJ1-2	-	TRBV2	CASSEWQGNNGYTF	TGTGCCAGCAGTGAATGGCAGGGAAACAATGGCTACACCTTC
-	TRBJ2-3	TRBD1	TRBV9	CASSLNRGQSTDTQYF	TGTGCCAGCAGCCTGAACAGGGGCCAAAGCACAGATACGCAGTATTTT
few	TRBJ2-7	TRBD2	TRBV5-4	CASSLAGFAGGPPYEQYF	TGTGCCAGCAGCTTGGCCGGTTTTGCGGGAGGGCCCCCCTACGAGCAGTACTTC
-	TRBJ2-5	TRBD1	TRBV6-5	CASSRTGQETQYF	TGTGCCAGCAGTCGGACAGGGCAAGAGACCCAGTACTTC
-	TRBJ1-6	-	TRBV5-1	CASSFGRQGGWSPLHF	TGCGCCAGCAGCTTTGGTCGGCAGGGAGGTTGGTCACCCCTCCACTTT